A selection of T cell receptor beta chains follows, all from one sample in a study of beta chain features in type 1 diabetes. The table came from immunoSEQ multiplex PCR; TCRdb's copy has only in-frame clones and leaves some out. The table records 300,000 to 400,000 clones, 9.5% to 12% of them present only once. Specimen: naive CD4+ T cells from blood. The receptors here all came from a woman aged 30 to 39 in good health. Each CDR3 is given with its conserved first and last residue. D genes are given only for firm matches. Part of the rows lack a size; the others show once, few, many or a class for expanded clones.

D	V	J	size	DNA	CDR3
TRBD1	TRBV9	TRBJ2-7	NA	TGTGCCAGCAGCGTAGATGGGACAGCTCCTTACGAGCAGTACTTC	CASSVDGTAPYEQYF
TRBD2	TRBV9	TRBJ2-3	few	TGTGCCAGCAGCGAGACTAGCGGGAGAGTAGAGGATACGCAGTATTTT	CASSETSGRVEDTQYF
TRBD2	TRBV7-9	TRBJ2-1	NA	TGTGCCAGCAGCCCCTCGGGACTAGCGGGATCGGGGAATGAGCAGTTCTTC	CASSPSGLAGSGNEQFF
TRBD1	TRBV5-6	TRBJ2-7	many	TGTGCCAGCAGCATGGGACAGCTGGAGTACTTC	CASSMGQLEYF
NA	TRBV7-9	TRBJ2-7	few	TGTGCCAGCAGCGGAGTTACGAGCGAGCAGTACTTC	CASSGVTSEQYF
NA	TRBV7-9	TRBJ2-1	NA	TGTGCCAGCAGCCGTAATGAGCAGTTCTTC	CASSRNEQFF
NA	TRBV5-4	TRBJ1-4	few	TGTGCCACGAAGGGGCGGACTAATGAAAAACTGTTTTTT	CATKGRTNEKLFF
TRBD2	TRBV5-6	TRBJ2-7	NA	TGTGCCAGCAGATTAAGTACTGGCGGGAGACTGTTTAACGAGCAGTACTTC	CASRLSTGGRLFNEQYF
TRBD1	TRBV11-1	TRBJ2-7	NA	TGTGCCAGCAGCTTAGCCGGACAGGTTAACTACGAGCAGTACTTC	CASSLAGQVNYEQYF
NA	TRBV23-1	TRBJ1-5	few	TGCGCCAGCACTACCAAACTGACAGGCTATAGCAATCAGCCCCAGCATTTT	CASTTKLTGYSNQPQHF
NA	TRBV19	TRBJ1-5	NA	TGTGCCAGTAGTATTTCCTCTTATCAGCCCCAGCATTTT	CASSISSYQPQHF
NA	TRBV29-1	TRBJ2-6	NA	TGCAGCGTTACAGGGTTCTCTGGGGCCAACGTCCTGACTTTC	CSVTGFSGANVLTF
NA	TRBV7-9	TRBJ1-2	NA	TGTGCCAGCAGCGAACAGGAAATCTATGGCTACACCTTC	CASSEQEIYGYTF
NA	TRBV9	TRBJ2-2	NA	TGTGCCAGCAGCGTCCTTGGGGCTACCACCGGGGAGCTGTTTTTT	CASSVLGATTGELFF
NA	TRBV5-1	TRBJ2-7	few	TGCGCCAGCTTCGCCTCCTCGGGTTCGCCAATCTACGAGCAGTACTTC	CASFASSGSPIYEQYF
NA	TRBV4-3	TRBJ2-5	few	TGCGCCAGCAGCCAAACAGCCGGGACCTCCGCGGGGGAGACCCAGTACTTC	CASSQTAGTSAGETQYF
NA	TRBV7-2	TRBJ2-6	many	TGTGCCAGCAGCTCAGGGGCCAACGTCCTGACTTTC	CASSSGANVLTF
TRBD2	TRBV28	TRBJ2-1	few	TGTGCCAGCAGTTTTAGTGGGGGGGGACCCTACAATGAGCAGTTCTTC	CASSFSGGGPYNEQFF
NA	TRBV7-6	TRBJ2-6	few	TGTGCCAGCAGCTCGAGACCGGGCTCTGGGGCCAACGTCCTGACTTTC	CASSSRPGSGANVLTF
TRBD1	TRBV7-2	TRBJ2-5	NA	TGTGCCAGCAGCTTAGGCCCCGACAGGGGGGAGACCCAGTACTTC	CASSLGPDRGETQYF
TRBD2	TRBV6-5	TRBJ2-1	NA	TGTGCCAGTTCAGCCGTGGGAGGGCTGTATAATGAGCAGTTCTTC	CASSAVGGLYNEQFF
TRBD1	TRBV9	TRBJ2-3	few	TGTGCCAGCAGCGTAGGGGGACAGAGTAGCACAGATACGCAGTATTTT	CASSVGGQSSTDTQYF
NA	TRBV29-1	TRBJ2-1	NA	TGCAGCGTTGTAAGCCCCGGACAGAATCAGCGCTCCTACAATGAGCAGTTCTTC	CSVVSPGQNQRSYNEQFF
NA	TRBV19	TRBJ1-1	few	TGTGCCAGTAATAAACAGGGCCTGAACACTGAAGCTTTCTTT	CASNKQGLNTEAFF
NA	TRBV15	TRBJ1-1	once	TGTGCCACCAGCAAACTGAGACAGCTGAACACTGAAGCTTTCTTT	CATSKLRQLNTEAFF
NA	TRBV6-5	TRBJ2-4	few	TGTGCCAGCAGTTACTACAAAGGATCGGAAGCGAGCCTCCTGTACTTC	CASSYYKGSEASLLYF
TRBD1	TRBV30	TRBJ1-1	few	TGTGCCTTTGATGACAGGGTCGGCACTGAAGCTTTCTTT	CAFDDRVGTEAFF
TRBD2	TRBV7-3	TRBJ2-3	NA	TGTGCCAGCAGCTTCGGGCCTAGCGGGCTAACGGGAGATACGCAGTATTTT	CASSFGPSGLTGDTQYF
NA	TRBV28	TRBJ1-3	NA	TGTGCCAGCAGTTCCCCCGCCAACGACAGGAAAACCTCTGGAAACACCATATATTTT	CASSSPANDRKTSGNTIYF
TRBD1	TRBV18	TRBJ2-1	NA	TGTGCCAGCTCACAGACCGGGACAGGGGACTACAATGAGCAGTTCTTC	CASSQTGTGDYNEQFF
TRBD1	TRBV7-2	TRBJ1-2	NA	TGTGCCAGCAGCTTAGCGGGCGACAGGGTCTACACCTTC	CASSLAGDRVYTF
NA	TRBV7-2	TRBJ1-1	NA	TGTGCCAGCAGCTTAGGGAGTGTGGGCACTGAAGCTTTCTTT	CASSLGSVGTEAFF
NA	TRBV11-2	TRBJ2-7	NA	TGTGCCAGCAGCCCAGGGGGGTACGAGCAGTACTTC	CASSPGGYEQYF
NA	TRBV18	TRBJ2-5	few	TGTGCCAGCTCACCAGGCAGTCAAGAGACCCAGTACTTC	CASSPGSQETQYF
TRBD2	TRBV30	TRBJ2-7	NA	TGTGCCTGGAGGCGTGGGGGGGGGACCTACGAGCAGTACTTC	CAWRRGGGTYEQYF
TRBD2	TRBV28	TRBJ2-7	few	TGTGCCAGCAGTTCACTAATCCGGGACTACCACTCCTACGAGCAGTACTTC	CASSSLIRDYHSYEQYF
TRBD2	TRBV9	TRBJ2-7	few	TGTGCCAGCAGCGCTAGCGGGCGGATCGAGCAGTACTTC	CASSASGRIEQYF
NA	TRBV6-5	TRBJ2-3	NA	TGTGCCAGCAGCCGCGACGGGGGAGATACGCAGTATTTT	CASSRDGGDTQYF
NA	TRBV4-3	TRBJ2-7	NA	TGCGCCAGCAGCCAAGATTCCGTTGGAGGCTCCTACGAGCAGTACTTC	CASSQDSVGGSYEQYF
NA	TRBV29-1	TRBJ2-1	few	TGCAGTTACAGGAGCACCTACAATGAGCAGTTCTTC	CSYRSTYNEQFF
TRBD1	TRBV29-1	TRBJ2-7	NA	TGCAGCGTACACACCGGGACAGTTTACGAGCAGTACTTC	CSVHTGTVYEQYF
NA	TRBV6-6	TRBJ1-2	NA	TGTGCCAGCAGTTATCTTATCCTATACACCTTC	CASSYLILYTF
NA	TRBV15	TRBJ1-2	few	TGTGCCACCAGCAGCGGACAGACCTATGGCTACACCTTC	CATSSGQTYGYTF
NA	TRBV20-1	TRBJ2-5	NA	TGCAGTGCCCAGGCCGAGACCCAGTACTTC	CSAQAETQYF
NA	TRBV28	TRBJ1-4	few	TGTGCCAGCAGAGGAGCTAATGAAAAACTGTTTTTT	CASRGANEKLFF
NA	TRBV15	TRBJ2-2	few	TGTGCCACCAGCACCAGGACTCCCGGAGAGCTGTTTTTT	CATSTRTPGELFF
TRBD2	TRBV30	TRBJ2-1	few	TGTGCCTGGAGTGTAGCGGGAAGGCAGTTCTTC	CAWSVAGRQFF
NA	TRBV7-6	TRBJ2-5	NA	TGTGCCAGCAGCCCAGGAAGCGGCGAGACCCAGTACTTC	CASSPGSGETQYF
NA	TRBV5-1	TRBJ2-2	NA	TGCGCCAGCAGCCTTGCTGCAGGGTACCACGGGGAGCTGTTTTTT	CASSLAAGYHGELFF
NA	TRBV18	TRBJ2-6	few	TGTGCCAGCTCACCAACTACGGACAGTACCATCTCTGGGGCCAACGTCCTGACTTTC	CASSPTTDSTISGANVLTF
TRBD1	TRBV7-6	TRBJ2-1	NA	TGTGCCAGCAGCTTAGGCAGGGGACAGGGGTACAATGAGCAGTTCTTC	CASSLGRGQGYNEQFF
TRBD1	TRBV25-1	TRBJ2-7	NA	TGTGCCAGCAGTCATCAACAGGGGGCGTCCGAGCAGTACTTC	CASSHQQGASEQYF
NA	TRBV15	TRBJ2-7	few	TGTGCCACCAGCATCGGGGTGGGCTACGAGCAGTACTTC	CATSIGVGYEQYF
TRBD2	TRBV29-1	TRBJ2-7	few	TGCAGCGTTGCTTTGCGGGAGGCCTCCTACGAGCAGTACTTC	CSVALREASYEQYF
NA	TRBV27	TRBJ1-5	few	TGTGCCAGCAGTTTATCTAGTACCTACAATCAGCCCCAGCATTTT	CASSLSSTYNQPQHF